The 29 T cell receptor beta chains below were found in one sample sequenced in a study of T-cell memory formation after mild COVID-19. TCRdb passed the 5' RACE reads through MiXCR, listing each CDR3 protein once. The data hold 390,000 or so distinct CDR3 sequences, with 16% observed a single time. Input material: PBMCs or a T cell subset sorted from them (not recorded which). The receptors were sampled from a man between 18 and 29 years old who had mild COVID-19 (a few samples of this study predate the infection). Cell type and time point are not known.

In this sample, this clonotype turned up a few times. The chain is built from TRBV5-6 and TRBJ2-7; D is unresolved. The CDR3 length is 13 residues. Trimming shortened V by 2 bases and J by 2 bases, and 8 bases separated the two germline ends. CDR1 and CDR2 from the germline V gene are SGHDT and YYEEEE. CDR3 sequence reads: CASSFDGPYEQYF. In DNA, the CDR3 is TGTGCCAGCAGCTTCGACGGACCCTACGAGCAGTACTTC.

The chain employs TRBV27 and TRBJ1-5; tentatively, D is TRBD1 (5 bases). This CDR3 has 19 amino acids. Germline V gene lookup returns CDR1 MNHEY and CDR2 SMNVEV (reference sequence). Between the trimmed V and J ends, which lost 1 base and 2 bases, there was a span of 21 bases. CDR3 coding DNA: TGTGCCAGCAGTTTATATGGCAGGGTAATCAAGTTCGGCAATCAGCCCCAGCATTTT. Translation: CASSLYGRVIKFGNQPQHF.

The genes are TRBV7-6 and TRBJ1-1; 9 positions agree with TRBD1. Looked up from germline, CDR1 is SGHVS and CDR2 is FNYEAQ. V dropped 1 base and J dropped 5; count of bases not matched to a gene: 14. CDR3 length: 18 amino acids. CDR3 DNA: TGTGCCAGCAGCTTAGAAGGTCACAGGGGGCGTCGGTCAACTGAAGCTTTCTTT. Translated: CASSLEGHRGRRSTEAFF.

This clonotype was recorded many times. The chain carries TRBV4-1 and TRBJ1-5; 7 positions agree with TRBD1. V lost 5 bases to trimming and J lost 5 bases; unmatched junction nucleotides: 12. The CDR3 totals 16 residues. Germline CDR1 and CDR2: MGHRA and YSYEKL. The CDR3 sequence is CASSLRQGRGYQPQHF. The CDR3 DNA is TGCGCCAGCAGCTTACGACAGGGCAGGGGGTATCAGCCCCAGCATTTT.

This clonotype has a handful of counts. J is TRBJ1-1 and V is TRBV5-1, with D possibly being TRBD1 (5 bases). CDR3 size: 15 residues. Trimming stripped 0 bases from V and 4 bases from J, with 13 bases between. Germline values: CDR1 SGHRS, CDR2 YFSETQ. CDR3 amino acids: CASSLEPQGFTEAFF. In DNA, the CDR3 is TGCGCCAGCAGCTTGGAACCTCAGGGATTCACTGAAGCTTTCTTT.

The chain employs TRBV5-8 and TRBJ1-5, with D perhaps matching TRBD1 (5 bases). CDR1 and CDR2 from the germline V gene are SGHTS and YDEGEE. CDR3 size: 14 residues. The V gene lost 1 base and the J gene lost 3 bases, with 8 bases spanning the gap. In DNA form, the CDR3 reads TGTGCCAGCAGCTTGTCCAGGGCCAATCAGCCCCAGCATTTT. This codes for CASSLSRANQPQHF.

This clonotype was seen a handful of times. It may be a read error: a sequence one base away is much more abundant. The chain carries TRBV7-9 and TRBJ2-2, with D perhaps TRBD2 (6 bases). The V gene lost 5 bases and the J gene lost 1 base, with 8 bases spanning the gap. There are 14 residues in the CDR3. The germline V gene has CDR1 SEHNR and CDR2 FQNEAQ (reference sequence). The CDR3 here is CASSISGNTGELFF. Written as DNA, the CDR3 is TGTGCCAGCAGCATTAGCGGGAACACCGGGGAGCTGTTTTTT.

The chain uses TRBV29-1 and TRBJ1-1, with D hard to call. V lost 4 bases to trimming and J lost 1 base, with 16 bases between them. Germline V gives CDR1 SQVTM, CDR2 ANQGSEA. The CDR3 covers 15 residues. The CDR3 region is CSVVIGILGNTEAFF. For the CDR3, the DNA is TGCAGCGTTGTTATTGGAATTCTCGGGAACACTGAAGCTTTCTTT. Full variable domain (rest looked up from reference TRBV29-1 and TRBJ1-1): SAVISQKPSRDICQRGTSLTIQCQVDSQVTMMFWYRQQPGQSLTLIATANQGSEATYESGFVIDKFPISRPNLTFSTLTVSNMSPEDSSIYLCSVVIGILGNTEAFFGQGTRLTVV.

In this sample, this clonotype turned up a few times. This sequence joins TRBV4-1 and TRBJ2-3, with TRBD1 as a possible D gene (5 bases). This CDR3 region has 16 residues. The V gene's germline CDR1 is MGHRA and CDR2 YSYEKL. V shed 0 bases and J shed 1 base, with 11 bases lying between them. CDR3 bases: TGCGCCAGCAGCCAAGACCAGGGTGTAGGCACAGATACGCAGTATTTT. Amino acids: CASSQDQGVGTDTQYF.

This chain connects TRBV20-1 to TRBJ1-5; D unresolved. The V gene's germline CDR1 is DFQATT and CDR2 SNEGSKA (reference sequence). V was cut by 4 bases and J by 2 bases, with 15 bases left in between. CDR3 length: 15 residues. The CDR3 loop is CSAKFRGEGNQPQHF. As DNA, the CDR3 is TGCAGTGCTAAATTCCGGGGAGAAGGCAATCAGCCCCAGCATTTT.

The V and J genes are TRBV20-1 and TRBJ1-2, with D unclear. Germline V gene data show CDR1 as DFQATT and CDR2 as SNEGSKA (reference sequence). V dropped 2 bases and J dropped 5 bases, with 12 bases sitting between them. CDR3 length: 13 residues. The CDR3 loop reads CSARREIMYGYTF. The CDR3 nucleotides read TGCAGTGCTAGACGGGAAATTATGTATGGCTACACCTTC.

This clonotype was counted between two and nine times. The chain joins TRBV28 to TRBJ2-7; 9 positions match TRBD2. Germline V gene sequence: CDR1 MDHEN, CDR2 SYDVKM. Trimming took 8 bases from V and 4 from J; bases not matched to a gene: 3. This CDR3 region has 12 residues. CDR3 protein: CASGLALYEQYV. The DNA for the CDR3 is TGTGCCAGCGGACTAGCGCTATACGAGCAGTACGTC.

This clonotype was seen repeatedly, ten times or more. CDR3 residues: CASSPSRNTIYF. The CDR3, as DNA: TGTGCCAGCAGTCCCTCCCGGAACACCATATATTTT. The V call is TRBV12-3 or TRBV12-4, the J call TRBJ1-3, with no clear D. The CDR3 length is 12 residues. V dropped 5 bases and J dropped 7 bases, with 9 bases sitting between them.

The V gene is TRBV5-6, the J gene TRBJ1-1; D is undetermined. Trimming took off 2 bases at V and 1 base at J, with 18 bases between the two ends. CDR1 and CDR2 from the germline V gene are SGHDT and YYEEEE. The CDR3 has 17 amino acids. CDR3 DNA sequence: TGTGCCAGCAGCTTCCTTTCTAGTCGGTATGCGAACACTGAAGCTTTCTTT. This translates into CASSFLSSRYANTEAFF. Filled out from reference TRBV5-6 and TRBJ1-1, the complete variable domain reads DAGVTQSPTHLIKTRGQQVTLRCSPKSGHDTVSWYQQALGQGPQFIFQYYEEEERQRGNFPDRFSGHQFPNYSSELNVNALLLGDSALYLCASSFLSSRYANTEAFFGQGTRLTVV.

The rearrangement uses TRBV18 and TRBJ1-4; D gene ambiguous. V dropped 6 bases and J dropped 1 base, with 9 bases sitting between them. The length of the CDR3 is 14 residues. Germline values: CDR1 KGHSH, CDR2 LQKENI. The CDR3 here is CASSDRRTNEKLFF. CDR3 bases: TGTGCCAGCTCTGACCGCCGAACTAATGAAAAACTGTTTTTT. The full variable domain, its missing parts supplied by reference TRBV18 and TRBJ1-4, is NAGVMQNPRHLVRRRGQEARLRCSPMKGHSHVYWYRQLPEEGLKFMVYLQKENIIDESGMPKERFSAEFPKEGPSILRIQQVVRGDSAAYFCASSDRRTNEKLFFGSGTQLSVL.

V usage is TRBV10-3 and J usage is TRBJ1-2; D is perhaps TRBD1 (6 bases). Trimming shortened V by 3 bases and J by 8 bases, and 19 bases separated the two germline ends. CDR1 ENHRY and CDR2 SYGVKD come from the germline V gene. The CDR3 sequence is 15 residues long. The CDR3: CAISDFKGGAKGYTF. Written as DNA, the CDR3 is TGTGCCATCAGTGATTTTAAGGGGGGAGCGAAGGGCTACACCTTC.

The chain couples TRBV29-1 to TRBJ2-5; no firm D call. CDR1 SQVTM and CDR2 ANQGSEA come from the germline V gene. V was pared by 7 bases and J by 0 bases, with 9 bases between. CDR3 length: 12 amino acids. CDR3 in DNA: TGCAGCGGCCGACACGACCAAGAGACCCAGTACTTC. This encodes CSGRHDQETQYF.

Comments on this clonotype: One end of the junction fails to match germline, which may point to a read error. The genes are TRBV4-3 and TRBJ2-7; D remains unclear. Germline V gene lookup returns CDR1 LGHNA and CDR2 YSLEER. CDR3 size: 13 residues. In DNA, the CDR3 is TGCGCCAGCAGCCAAGATTATCTAGGAAACTTGGGTTTC. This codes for CASSQDYLGNLGF.

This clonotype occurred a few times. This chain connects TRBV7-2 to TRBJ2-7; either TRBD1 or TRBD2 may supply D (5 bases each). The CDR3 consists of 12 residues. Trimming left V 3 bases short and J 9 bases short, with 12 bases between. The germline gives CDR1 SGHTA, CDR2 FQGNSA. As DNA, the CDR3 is TGTGCCAGCAGCTTCGCGGCGAGGGGGCAGTACTTC. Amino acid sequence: CASSFAARGQYF.

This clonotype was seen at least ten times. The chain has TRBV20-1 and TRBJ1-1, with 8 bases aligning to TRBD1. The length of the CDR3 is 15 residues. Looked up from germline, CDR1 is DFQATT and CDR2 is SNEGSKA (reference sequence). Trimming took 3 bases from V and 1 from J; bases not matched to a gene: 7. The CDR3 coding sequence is TGCAGTGCTAGGCCCCGGACAGGGCCGAACACTGAAGCTTTCTTT. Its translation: CSARPRTGPNTEAFF.

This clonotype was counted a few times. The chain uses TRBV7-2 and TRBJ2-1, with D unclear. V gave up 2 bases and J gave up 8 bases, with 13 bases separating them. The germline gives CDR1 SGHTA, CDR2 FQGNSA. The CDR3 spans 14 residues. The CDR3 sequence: CASSLRVGRDEQFF. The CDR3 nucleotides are TGTGCCAGCAGCTTACGAGTAGGTAGGGATGAGCAGTTCTTC.

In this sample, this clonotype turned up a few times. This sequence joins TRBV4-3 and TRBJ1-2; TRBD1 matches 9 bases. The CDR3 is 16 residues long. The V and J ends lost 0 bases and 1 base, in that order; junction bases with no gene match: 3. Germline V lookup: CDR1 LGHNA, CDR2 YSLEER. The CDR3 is CASSQETGGRNYGYTF. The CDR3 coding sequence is TGCGCCAGCAGCCAAGAAACAGGGGGCCGTAACTATGGCTACACCTTC.

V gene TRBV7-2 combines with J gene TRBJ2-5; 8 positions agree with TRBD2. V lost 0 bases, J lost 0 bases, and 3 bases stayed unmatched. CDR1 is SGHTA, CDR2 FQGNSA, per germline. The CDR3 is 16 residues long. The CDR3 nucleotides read TGTGCCAGCAGCTTAGCCCGGACTAGCCACCAAGAGACCCAGTACTTC. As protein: CASSLARTSHQETQYF.

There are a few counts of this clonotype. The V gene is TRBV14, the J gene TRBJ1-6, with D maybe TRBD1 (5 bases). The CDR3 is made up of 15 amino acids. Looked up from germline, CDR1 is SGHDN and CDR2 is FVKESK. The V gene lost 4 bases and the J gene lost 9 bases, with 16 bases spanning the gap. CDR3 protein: CASSPTGGSSSPLHF. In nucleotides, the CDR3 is TGTGCCAGCAGCCCAACCGGGGGATCGAGTTCACCCCTCCACTTT.

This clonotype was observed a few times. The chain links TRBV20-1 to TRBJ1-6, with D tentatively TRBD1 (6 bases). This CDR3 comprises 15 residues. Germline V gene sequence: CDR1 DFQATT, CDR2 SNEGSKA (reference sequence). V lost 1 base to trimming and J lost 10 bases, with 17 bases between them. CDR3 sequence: CSARVREGGESPLHF. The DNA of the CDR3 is TGCAGTGCTAGAGTTCGGGAGGGGGGGGAGTCACCCCTCCACTTT.

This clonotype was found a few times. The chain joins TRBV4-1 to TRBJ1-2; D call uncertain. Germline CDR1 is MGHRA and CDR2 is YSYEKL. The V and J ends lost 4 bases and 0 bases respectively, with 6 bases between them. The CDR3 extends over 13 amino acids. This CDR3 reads CASSPLANYGYTF. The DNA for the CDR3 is TGCGCCAGCAGCCCCTTAGCTAACTATGGCTACACCTTC.

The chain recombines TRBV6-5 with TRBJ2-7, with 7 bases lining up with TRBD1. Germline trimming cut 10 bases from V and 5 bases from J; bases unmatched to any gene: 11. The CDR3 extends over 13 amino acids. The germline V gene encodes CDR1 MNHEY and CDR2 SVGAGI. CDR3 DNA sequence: TGTGCCACCTTCGCCGACAGGGTCGACGAGCAGTACTTC. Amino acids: CATFADRVDEQYF.

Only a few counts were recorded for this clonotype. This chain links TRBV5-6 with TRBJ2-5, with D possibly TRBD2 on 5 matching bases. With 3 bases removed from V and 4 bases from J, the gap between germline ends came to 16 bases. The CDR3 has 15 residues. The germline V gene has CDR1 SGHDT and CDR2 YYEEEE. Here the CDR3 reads CASSWTGGSRETQYF. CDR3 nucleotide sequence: TGTGCCAGCAGCTGGACTGGCGGCAGCAGAGAGACCCAGTACTTC.

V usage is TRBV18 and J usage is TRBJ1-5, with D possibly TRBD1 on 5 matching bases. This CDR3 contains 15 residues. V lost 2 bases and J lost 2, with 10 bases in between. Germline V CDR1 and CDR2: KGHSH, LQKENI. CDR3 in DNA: TGTGCCAGCTCACCAAGGGGCCCTGGCAATCAGCCCCAGCATTTT. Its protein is CASSPRGPGNQPQHF. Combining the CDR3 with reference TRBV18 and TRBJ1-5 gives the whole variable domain NAGVMQNPRHLVRRRGQEARLRCSPMKGHSHVYWYRQLPEEGLKFMVYLQKENIIDESGMPKERFSAEFPKEGPSILRIQQVVRGDSAAYFCASSPRGPGNQPQHFGDGTRLSIL.